A selection of T cell receptor beta chains follows, all from one sample in a study of breast tumors, draining lymph nodes, adjacent tissues. TCRdb passed the multiplex PCR reads through MiXCR, listing each CDR3 protein once. The repertoire consists of 200,000 to 300,000 distinct CDR3 sequences, with under 35% occurring once and the leading ten covering more than 1%. The sample taken for sequencing was axillary lymph node tissue. All receptors come from a female donor with breast cancer. Some clones in this sample may be carry-over from other donors' samples. CDR3s include the opening cysteine and the closing phenylalanine or tryptophan. Fields, in order: clone size, CDR3 length, D gene, V gene, J gene, CDR3 protein, CDR3 DNA. D genes are given only for firm matches. Some rows mark clone size as missing; the rest say once, few, many or name a class of expanded clone.

abundance: many
len: 16
d_gene: TRBD2
v_gene: TRBV4-2
j_gene: TRBJ2-1
CDR3aa: CASSQEISGIGNEQFF
CDR3nt: TGTGCCAGCAGCCAAGAAATTAGCGGGATTGGGAATGAGCAGTTCTTC

abundance: many
len: 20
d_gene: TRBD1
v_gene: TRBV7-6
j_gene: TRBJ2-6
CDR3aa: CASSHTKRTGGDSGANVLTF
CDR3nt: TGTGCCAGCAGCCACACGAAAAGGACAGGGGGCGACTCTGGGGCCAACGTCCTGACTTTC

abundance: many
len: 15
d_gene: .
v_gene: TRBV5-5
j_gene: TRBJ2-3
CDR3aa: CASSLSSRPTDTQYF
CDR3nt: TGTGCCAGCAGCTTGTCCTCTCGACCCACAGATACGCAGTATTTT

abundance: many
len: 13
d_gene: .
v_gene: TRBV20-1
j_gene: TRBJ2-7
CDR3aa: CSATPGADYEQYF
CDR3nt: TGCAGTGCAACCCCGGGAGCGGATTACGAGCAGTACTTC

abundance: .
len: 16
d_gene: TRBD2
v_gene: TRBV6-6
j_gene: TRBJ2-1
CDR3aa: CASSYLKGLAGYEQFF
CDR3nt: TGTGCCAGCAGTTACCTTAAGGGACTAGCGGGTTATGAGCAGTTCTTC

abundance: once
len: 16
d_gene: .
v_gene: TRBV10-1
j_gene: TRBJ2-3
CDR3aa: CASSESSLGGVDEQYF
CDR3nt: TGCGCCAGCAGTGAGTCGAGCCTGGGAGGAGTAGATGAGCAGTATTTT

abundance: .
len: 16
d_gene: .
v_gene: TRBV20-1
j_gene: TRBJ2-2
CDR3aa: CSASRGAPMNTGELFF
CDR3nt: TGCAGTGCTAGCCGGGGAGCCCCTATGAACACCGGGGAGCTGTTTTTT

abundance: many
len: 11
d_gene: .
v_gene: TRBV19
j_gene: TRBJ1-4
CDR3aa: CASSFDEKLFF
CDR3nt: TGTGCCAGTAGTTTCGATGAAAAACTGTTTTTT

abundance: .
len: 15
d_gene: .
v_gene: TRBV7-9
j_gene: TRBJ1-4
CDR3aa: CAGSSGGPSDEKLFF
CDR3nt: TGTGCCGGCAGCTCAGGTGGACCCTCAGATGAAAAACTGTTTTTT

abundance: many
len: 16
d_gene: TRBD2
v_gene: TRBV12-3/TRBV12-4
j_gene: TRBJ2-1
CDR3aa: CASSALAAKTYNEQFF
CDR3nt: TGTGCCAGCAGTGCCCTAGCGGCTAAAACCTACAATGAGCAGTTCTTC

abundance: many
len: 15
d_gene: .
v_gene: TRBV12-5
j_gene: TRBJ2-2
CDR3aa: CASGLSTFETGELFF
CDR3nt: TGTGCTAGTGGTTTGAGTACGTTTGAGACCGGGGAGCTGTTTTTT

abundance: many
len: 15
d_gene: .
v_gene: TRBV7-9
j_gene: TRBJ2-3
CDR3aa: CASSQDLAGTDTQYF
CDR3nt: TGTGCCAGCAGCCAGGATTTAGCGGGCACAGATACGCAGTATTTT

abundance: many
len: 15
d_gene: .
v_gene: TRBV9
j_gene: TRBJ2-2
CDR3aa: CASSFDAKNTGELFF
CDR3nt: TGTGCCAGCAGTTTCGACGCCAAAAACACCGGGGAGCTGTTTTTT

abundance: .
len: 14
d_gene: TRBD2
v_gene: TRBV25-1
j_gene: TRBJ2-3
CDR3aa: CASRNSGGRDKQYF
CDR3nt: TGTGCCAGCAGAAATAGCGGGGGCAGGGATAAGCAGTATTTT

abundance: many
len: 16
d_gene: TRBD1
v_gene: TRBV19
j_gene: TRBJ1-2
CDR3aa: CASSKRDRASNYGYTF
CDR3nt: TGTGCCAGTAGTAAACGGGACAGGGCGTCTAACTATGGCTACACCTTC

abundance: many
len: 12
d_gene: TRBD2
v_gene: TRBV20-1
j_gene: TRBJ2-7
CDR3aa: CSQSGTTYEQYF
CDR3nt: TGCAGCCAGAGCGGGACCACCTACGAGCAGTACTTC

abundance: .
len: 14
d_gene: .
v_gene: TRBV6-5
j_gene: TRBJ2-1
CDR3aa: CASSHSAAYNEQFF
CDR3nt: TGTGCCAGCAGTCACTCAGCTGCCTACAATGAGCAGTTCTTC

abundance: few
len: 17
d_gene: TRBD1
v_gene: TRBV3-1
j_gene: TRBJ2-5
CDR3aa: CASSRRPGQGSQETQYF
CDR3nt: TGTGCCAGCAGCCGAAGGCCGGGACAGGGTAGTCAAGAGACCCAGTACTTC

abundance: many
len: 16
d_gene: .
v_gene: TRBV12-3/TRBV12-4
j_gene: TRBJ2-5
CDR3aa: CASSSRTRGYQETQYF
CDR3nt: TGTGCCAGCAGTTCTCGGACCCGGGGGTACCAAGAGACCCAGTACTTC

abundance: many
len: 16
d_gene: TRBD1
v_gene: TRBV9
j_gene: TRBJ2-1
CDR3aa: CASSVAQGQGLNEQFF
CDR3nt: TGTGCCAGCAGCGTAGCTCAGGGACAGGGGCTAAATGAGCAGTTCTTC

abundance: .
len: 15
d_gene: .
v_gene: TRBV10-3
j_gene: TRBJ2-1
CDR3aa: CAISARPTGYNEQFF
CDR3nt: TGTGCCATCAGTGCTAGGCCCACAGGGTACAATGAGCAGTTCTTC

abundance: many
len: 13
d_gene: .
v_gene: TRBV5-6
j_gene: TRBJ2-1
CDR3aa: CASSFSRATEQFF
CDR3nt: TGTGCCAGCAGCTTCTCACGGGCCACTGAGCAGTTCTTC

abundance: many
len: 17
d_gene: TRBD2
v_gene: TRBV7-9
j_gene: TRBJ2-7
CDR3aa: CASSPPSSGRPHYEQYF
CDR3nt: TGTGCCAGCAGCCCTCCTTCTAGCGGGAGACCTCACTACGAGCAGTACTTC

abundance: many
len: 17
d_gene: TRBD2
v_gene: TRBV6-6
j_gene: TRBJ2-2
CDR3aa: CASSKLAGGPSEGELFF
CDR3nt: TGTGCCAGCAGTAAACTAGCGGGAGGGCCCTCGGAAGGGGAGCTGTTTTTT

abundance: few
len: 14
d_gene: .
v_gene: TRBV28
j_gene: TRBJ2-7
CDR3aa: CASSVSGPPYEQYF
CDR3nt: TGTGCCAGCAGTGTATCCGGGCCTCCCTACGAGCAGTACTTC

abundance: .
len: 14
d_gene: .
v_gene: TRBV6-5
j_gene: TRBJ1-2
CDR3aa: CASSSPTGRYGHTF
CDR3nt: TGTGCCAGCAGTTCCCCTACCGGGCGCTATGGCCACACCTTC

abundance: .
len: 17
d_gene: TRBD1
v_gene: TRBV15
j_gene: TRBJ1-6
CDR3aa: CATSSLGQGAHNSPLHF
CDR3nt: TGTGCCACCAGCAGCTTGGGTCAGGGGGCGCATAATTCACCCCTCCACTTT

abundance: many
len: 13
d_gene: TRBD1
v_gene: TRBV10-1
j_gene: TRBJ1-2
CDR3aa: CASSRDRGYGYTF
CDR3nt: TGCGCCAGCAGTCGGGACAGGGGATATGGCTACACCTTC

abundance: many
len: 15
d_gene: TRBD2
v_gene: TRBV7-8
j_gene: TRBJ2-7
CDR3aa: CASSQGGTSSYEQYF
CDR3nt: TGTGCCAGCAGCCAGGGGGGGACTAGCTCTTACGAGCAGTACTTC

abundance: many
len: 14
d_gene: .
v_gene: TRBV2
j_gene: TRBJ2-4
CDR3aa: CASSEASGKNIQYF
CDR3nt: TGTGCCAGCAGTGAAGCTAGCGGAAAAAACATTCAGTACTTC

abundance: .
len: 14
d_gene: TRBD2
v_gene: TRBV6-2/TRBV6-3
j_gene: TRBJ2-5
CDR3aa: CASSITGRGGAQDF
CDR3nt: TGTGCCAGCAGTATTACCGGGAGGGGAGGGGCCCAGGACTTC

abundance: many
len: 15
d_gene: TRBD1
v_gene: TRBV20-1
j_gene: TRBJ2-2
CDR3aa: CSARGTGAATGELFF
CDR3nt: TGCAGTGCTAGGGGGACAGGAGCAGCCACCGGGGAGCTGTTTTTT

abundance: few
len: 12
d_gene: .
v_gene: TRBV27
j_gene: TRBJ2-5
CDR3aa: CASPRGGETQYF
CDR3nt: TGTGCCAGCCCCAGGGGCGGGGAGACCCAGTACTTC